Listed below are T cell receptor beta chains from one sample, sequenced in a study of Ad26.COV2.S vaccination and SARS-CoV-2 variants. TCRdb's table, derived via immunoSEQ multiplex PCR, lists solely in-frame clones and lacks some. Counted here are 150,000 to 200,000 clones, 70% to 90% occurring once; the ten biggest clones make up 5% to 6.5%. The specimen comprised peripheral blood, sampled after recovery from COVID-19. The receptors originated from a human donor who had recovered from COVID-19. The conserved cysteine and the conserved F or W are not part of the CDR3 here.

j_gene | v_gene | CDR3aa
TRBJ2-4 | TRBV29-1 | SVAGGMWAKNIQY
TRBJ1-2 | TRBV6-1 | ASSETGEYGYT
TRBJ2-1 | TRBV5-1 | ASSLAGQGYSNEQF
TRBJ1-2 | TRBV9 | ASSALGTAANYGYT
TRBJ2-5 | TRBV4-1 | ASSQDWGPRTQY
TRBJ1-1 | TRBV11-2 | ASSLEVPPFEGAF
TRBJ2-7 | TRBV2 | ASSRGEYEQY
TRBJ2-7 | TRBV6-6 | ASSPRDSRSNEQY
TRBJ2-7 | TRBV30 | AWVYRDCHEQY
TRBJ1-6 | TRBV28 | ASSLRQSFNSPLH
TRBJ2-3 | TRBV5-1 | ASRSTSGPPTDTQY
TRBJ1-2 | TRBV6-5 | ASSYGRGGGYT
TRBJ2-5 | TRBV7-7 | ASSLNQETQY
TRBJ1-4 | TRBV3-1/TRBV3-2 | ASSSQPNEKLF
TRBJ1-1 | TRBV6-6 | ASSIELNTEAF
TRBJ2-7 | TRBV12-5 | ASGYPRGGEQY
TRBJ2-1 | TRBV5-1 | ASSLTSGGNEQF
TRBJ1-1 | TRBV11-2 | ASSLQGATEAF
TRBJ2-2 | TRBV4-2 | ASSQGEGVSGELF
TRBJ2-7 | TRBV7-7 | ASSLGLAEEQY
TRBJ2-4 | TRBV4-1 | ASSQGLAGGPAKNIQY
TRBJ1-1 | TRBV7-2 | ASSLDSGGREAF
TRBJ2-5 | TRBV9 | ASSDGTSGGPEETQY
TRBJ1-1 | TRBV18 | ASTGARGQEAF
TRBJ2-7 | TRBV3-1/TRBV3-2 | ASSQANYEQY
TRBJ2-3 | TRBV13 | ASSLAGGSTDTQY
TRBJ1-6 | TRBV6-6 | ASTLFRDGSPLH
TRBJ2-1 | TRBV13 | ASSQGAPGSYNEQF
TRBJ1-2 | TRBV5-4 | ASSLRGGKNGYT
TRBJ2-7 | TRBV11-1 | ASSLIGQLSYEQY
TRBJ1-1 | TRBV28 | ASSSPHGGPEWDTEAF
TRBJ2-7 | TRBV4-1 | ASSQYGNIYEQY
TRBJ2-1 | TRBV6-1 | ASSESQKGDEQF
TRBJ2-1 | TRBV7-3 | ASSVEALAHEQF
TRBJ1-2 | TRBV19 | ASSIQGVSGGYT
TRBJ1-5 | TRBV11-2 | ASSLEGGNLPQH
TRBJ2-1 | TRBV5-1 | ASSYGLAGPPLYIEQF
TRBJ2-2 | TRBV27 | ASKFFTGELF
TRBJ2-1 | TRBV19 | ASSIGQGAYNEQF
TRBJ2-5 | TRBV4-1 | ATRRPGLAGGKPPRERETQY
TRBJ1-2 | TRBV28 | ASRVAYGYT
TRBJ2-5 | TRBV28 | ASSLRRGWETQY
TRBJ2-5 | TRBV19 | ASSPRGGRNSETQY
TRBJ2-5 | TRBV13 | ASSLGGTSGSKGETQY
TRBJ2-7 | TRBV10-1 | ASTACRLPYEQY